Sequencing of this TCR beta chain was carried out in a study of blood T cells in healthy people across ages. A second PCR of roughly 7 to 11 cycles used a sample-barcoded 5' primer and a J-beta primer mix. One entry per CDR3 protein, called by TCRdb with MiXCR from the 5' RACE reads. The table includes 250,000 to 300,000 distinct CDR3 sequences, roughly 26% detected once. Study-wide results and limits: Naive and antigen-experienced cells could not be conclusively compared, given unsorted PBMCs. Fewer expanded clones and more diversity marked long-lived versus aged donors.

This clonotype was found many times. Antigen: not known. Each sample had at least 6 million PBMCs isolated. V was cut by 7 bases and J by 1 base, with 22 bases left in between. The germline V gene encodes CDR1 SGHTA and CDR2 FQGNSA. This CDR3 spans 17 amino acids. This clonotype was sampled from a woman between 70 and 85 years old in good health. Sequencing input: blood. The genes are TRBV7-2 and TRBJ1-2; D perhaps matches TRBD1 (6 bases). The CDR3 spells CASTIRGGGGLNYGYTF. CDR3 nucleotide sequence: TGTGCCAGCACAATAAGAGGTGGGGGGGGCCTTAACTATGGCTACACCTTC.